This TCR beta chain was sequenced during a study of T-cell memory formation after mild COVID-19. As for the study in general: TCR clusters mostly belonged to single donors.

The TCR alpha and TCR beta cDNA libraries, bearing sample barcodes and UMIs, were generated by 5'RACE using constant-segment primers. TCRdb independently ran MiXCR on the 5' RACE reads; one entry per CDR3 protein. This sample has roughly 52,000 distinct CDR3 sequences, with roughly 9.5% found just once. The CDR3 runs 14 residues. Per the germline V gene, CDR1 is SEHNR and CDR2 is FQNEAQ (reference sequence). With 0 bases removed from V and 7 bases from J, the gap between germline ends came to 10 bases. This receptor was obtained from a man aged 18-30 years who had mild COVID-19 (a few samples of this study predate the infection). Cell type and time point are not known. The chain links TRBV7-9 to TRBJ2-1; D ambiguous. The sequenced sample was PBMCs or a T cell subset sorted from them (not recorded which). The CDR3 protein is CASSLAAGRNEQFF. The CDR3 nucleotides read TGTGCCAGCAGCTTAGCGGCCGGTAGGAATGAGCAGTTCTTC.